One sample yielded the 31 T cell receptor beta chains listed below, sequenced in a study of cytomegalovirus exposure and HLA in healthy donors. The primer mix had 60 Vbeta and 13 Jbeta primers. TCRdb's copy holds only in-frame clones and misses some; the assay was immunoSEQ multiplex PCR. The sample lists some 150,000 clones; about 77% were seen once. Material for sequencing was PBMCs. Every receptor here comes from a male donor in good health and CMV-seronegative.

The gene calls are TRBV4-1 and TRBJ2-7, with D possibly matching TRBD2 (5 bases). The germline gives CDR1 MGHRA, CDR2 YSYEKL. The CDR3 has 13 residues. V was pared by 4 bases and J by 3 bases, with 10 bases between. CDR3 nucleotide sequence: TGCGCCAGCAGCCTCGGACTCCACTACGAGCAGTACTTC. This sequence encodes CASSLGLHYEQYF.

This chain joins TRBV4-2 and TRBJ2-2, with D possibly TRBD1 on 5 matching bases. Trimming took 6 bases from V and 3 from J, leaving 14 bases between them. The CDR3 is 15 amino acids. Germline V gene sequence: CDR1 LGHNA, CDR2 YNFKEQ. CDR3 sequence (DNA): TGTGCCAGCAGATCCCGCGTAGGGGACACCGGGGAGCTGTTTTTT. Translating gives CASRSRVGDTGELFF.

The J gene is TRBJ1-1, the V gene TRBV9; 10 bases align to TRBD1. The CDR3 runs to 15 residues. V shed 4 bases, J shed 1 base, and the junction held 4 bases outside the gene matches. Germline loops: CDR1 SGDLS, CDR2 YYNGEE. The DNA of the CDR3 is TGTGCCAGCAGCACCAGACAGGGGGCGAACACTGAAGCTTTCTTT. Amino acids: CASSTRQGANTEAFF.

The chain uses TRBV5-1 and TRBJ2-3, with 7 bases that match TRBD1. CDR1 and CDR2 (germline): SGHRS, YFSETQ. The J segment lost 2 bases and the V segment lost 2 bases, leaving 8 bases of the junction unmatched. The CDR3 has 16 residues. Here the CDR3 reads CASSLQTGPITDTQYF. Written as DNA, the CDR3 is TGCGCCAGCAGCTTACAGACAGGGCCCATCACAGATACGCAGTATTTT.

The rearrangement joins TRBV6-1 to TRBJ2-7, with 7 bases that match TRBD1. Per the germline V gene, CDR1 is MNHNS and CDR2 is SASEGT. This CDR3 has 15 residues. V gave up 6 bases and J gave up 2 bases; unmatched junction bases: 10. The CDR3 DNA follows: TGTGCCAGCAGCCCTTCAGCAGGGGGTACCTACGAGCAGTACTTC. Residues: CASSPSAGGTYEQYF.

CDR3 in DNA: TGCGCCAGCAGCCAAGAAGGAACAGTTCTCCCCTACGAGCAGTACTTC. As protein: CASSQEGTVLPYEQYF. V is TRBV4-1 and J is TRBJ2-7; D gene uncertain. V lost 0 bases and J 2 bases, leaving 14 bases between the germline ends. The CDR3 has 16 amino acids. Germline CDR1 and CDR2: MGHRA and YSYEKL.

The V call is TRBV19, the J call TRBJ2-2; TRBD2 aligns across 9 bases. The germline gives CDR1 LNHDA, CDR2 SQIVND (reference sequence). V gave up 7 bases and J gave up 3 bases; unmatched junction bases: 9. The CDR3 length is 16 residues. Written as DNA, the CDR3 is TGTGCCAGTAAACTCTCGCTAGCGGGGTACACCGGGGAGCTGTTTTTT. Amino acid sequence: CASKLSLAGYTGELFF.

This chain connects TRBV18 to TRBJ1-4, with D tentatively TRBD1 (6 bases). CDR3 length: 14 amino acids. Per the germline V gene, CDR1 is KGHSH and CDR2 is LQKENI. V shed 6 bases and J shed 0 bases, with 8 bases lying between them. The CDR3 region is CASSEGATNEKLFF. CDR3 nucleotide sequence: TGTGCCAGCTCTGAGGGGGCAACTAATGAAAAACTGTTTTTT.

V and J are TRBV7-9 and TRBJ2-1, with D possibly TRBD1 on 5 matching bases. Germline loops: CDR1 SEHNR, CDR2 FQNEAQ (reference sequence). This CDR3 spans 14 amino acids. V gave up 8 bases and J gave up 0 bases, with 11 bases separating them. CDR3 protein: CASDSASSYNEQFF. The CDR3 DNA reads TGTGCCAGCGACAGCGCGAGCTCCTACAATGAGCAGTTCTTC.

This clone came up once. The V and J genes are TRBV5-1 and TRBJ1-2; 10 nucleotides line up with TRBD1. Germline V CDR1 and CDR2: SGHRS, YFSETQ. CDR3 length: 14 residues. Germline trimming cut 3 bases from V and 7 bases from J; bases unmatched to any gene: 6. The CDR3 nucleotides read TGCGCCAGCAGCTCTGACAGGGGGCTGGGTGGCTACACCTTC. This gives the protein CASSSDRGLGGYTF.

The chain combines TRBV5-4 with TRBJ1-6; D perhaps matches TRBD1 (6 bases). This CDR3 is 14 amino acids long. Deletions cut 2 bases from V and 8 bases from J, with 11 bases between. Germline assignment: CDR1 SGHNT and CDR2 YYREEE (reference sequence). CDR3 loop: CASSFGTLDSPLHF. DNA of the CDR3: TGTGCCAGCAGCTTTGGGACACTCGATTCACCCCTCCACTTT.

The V gene is TRBV5-4, the J gene TRBJ1-3, with D hard to call. Trimming stripped 7 bases from V and 0 bases from J, with 5 bases between. The germline gives CDR1 SGHNT, CDR2 YYREEE (reference sequence). This CDR3 region has 12 residues. The CDR3 sequence: CASGSSGNTIYF. The CDR3 nucleotides are TGTGCCAGCGGCAGCTCTGGAAACACCATATATTTT.

The chain has TRBV6-5 and TRBJ1-2, with a tentative D call TRBD1 (5 bases). V dropped 0 bases and J dropped 4 bases, with 9 bases sitting between them. The CDR3 is 14 amino acids. Germline values: CDR1 MNHEY, CDR2 SVGAGI. CDR3 region: CASSYSTAAYGYTF. The CDR3 coding sequence is TGTGCCAGCAGTTACTCGACAGCTGCCTATGGCTACACCTTC.

The chain links TRBV10-3 to TRBJ1-5, with a tentative D call TRBD1 (6 bases). The CDR3 covers 15 residues. V was pared by 4 bases and J by 0 bases, with 10 bases between. CDR1 ENHRY and CDR2 SYGVKD come from the germline V gene. CDR3 coding DNA: TGTGCCATCAGTGGGACAGCCAGTAGCAATCAGCCCCAGCATTTT. Translation gives CAISGTASSNQPQHF.

The V call is TRBV5-1, the J call TRBJ1-2; TRBD1 might be the D (6 bases). CDR3 length: 16 residues. The ends were cut back, 1 base at V and 0 bases at J, with 13 bases in the middle. Per germline, CDR1 SGHRS and CDR2 YFSETQ. This chain's CDR3 is CASSLIQGTTNYGYTF. The CDR3 nucleotides are TGCGCCAGCAGCTTGATACAGGGAACGACTAACTATGGCTACACCTTC. Based on the CDR3 plus reference TRBV5-1 and TRBJ1-2, the full variable domain is KAGVTQTPRYLIKTRGQQVTLSCSPISGHRSVSWYQQTPGQGLQFLFEYFSETQRNKGNFPGRFSGRQFSNSRSEMNVSTLELGDSALYLCASSLIQGTTNYGYTFGSGTRLTVV.

The chain employs TRBV18 and TRBJ1-5; D remains unclear. The CDR3 is made up of 12 amino acids. Between the trimmed V and J ends, which lost 3 bases and 7 bases, there was a span of 7 bases. Germline assignment: CDR1 KGHSH and CDR2 LQKENI. The CDR3 DNA sequence: TGTGCCAGCTCACCCGATGGCCAGCCCCAGCATTTT. Amino acid sequence: CASSPDGQPQHF. The full variable domain, its missing parts supplied by reference TRBV18 and TRBJ1-5, is NAGVMQNPRHLVRRRGQEARLRCSPMKGHSHVYWYRQLPEEGLKFMVYLQKENIIDESGMPKERFSAEFPKEGPSILRIQQVVRGDSAAYFCASSPDGQPQHFGDGTRLSIL.

The CDR3 DNA is TGTGCCAGCAGCGTATATGGGCACAATGAGCAGTTCTTC. Translating gives CASSVYGHNEQFF. This chain connects TRBV9 to TRBJ2-1; D is ambiguous. Germline lookup yields CDR1 SGDLS and CDR2 YYNGEE. Between the trimmed V and J ends, which lost 1 base and 5 bases, there was a span of 7 bases. The CDR3 has 13 amino acids.

The CDR3 bases are TGCGCCAGCAGCTTGAATCCAGGGCTGGCCTACGAGCAGTACTTC. This sequence encodes CASSLNPGLAYEQYF. The genes are TRBV5-1 and TRBJ2-7; TRBD1 might be the D (5 bases). This CDR3 region has 15 residues. CDR1 and CDR2 from the germline V gene are SGHRS and YFSETQ. V was pared by 1 base and J by 2 bases, with 13 bases between.

The gene calls are TRBV19 and TRBJ1-1; 7 nucleotides line up with TRBD1. Germline V gene sequence: CDR1 LNHDA, CDR2 SQIVND (reference sequence). The CDR3 extends over 16 amino acids. J gave up 4 bases and V 5 bases, and 13 bases lay outside the gene matches. The DNA of the CDR3 is TGTGCCAGTAGTGTCCCCGGGACAGTCTATGGCACTGAAGCTTTCTTT. Protein product: CASSVPGTVYGTEAFF.

The chain uses TRBV10-3 and TRBJ2-7; 7 positions match TRBD1. CDR1 is ENHRY and CDR2 is SYGVKD in the germline V gene. The J segment lost 3 bases and the V segment lost 5 bases, leaving 7 bases of the junction unmatched. The CDR3 has 14 amino acids. The CDR3: CAISRDSAIYEQYF. In nucleotides, the CDR3 is TGTGCCATCAGTCGGGACAGTGCGATCTACGAGCAGTACTTC.

V usage is TRBV11-1 and J usage is TRBJ2-2; the D is unclear. This CDR3 contains 12 residues. CDR1 SGHAT and CDR2 FQDESV come from the germline V gene (reference sequence). The V gene lost 2 bases and the J gene lost 6 bases, with 4 bases spanning the gap. The CDR3 spells CASSLLSGELFF. The CDR3 bases are TGTGCCAGCAGCTTACTTTCCGGGGAGCTGTTTTTT.

The chain joins TRBV4-2 to TRBJ2-3; TRBD2 aligns across 8 bases. The CDR3 loop spans 15 amino acids. V was clipped by 1 base and J by 4 bases; unmatched bases: 4. Germline CDR1 LGHNA, CDR2 YNFKEQ. The CDR3 nucleotides are TGTGCCAGCAGCCAAGGACTAGCGCGAGCAGATACGCAGTATTTT. This translates into CASSQGLARADTQYF.

This chain connects TRBV6-1 to TRBJ1-4; 7 nucleotides align to TRBD1. This CDR3 is 14 amino acids long. In germline, CDR1 is MNHNS, CDR2 SASEGT. Trimming removed 8 bases from V and 7 bases from J; junction bases left unmatched: 10. CDR3 protein: CASASRDSIEKLFF. The CDR3 DNA follows: TGTGCCAGCGCTTCACGGGACAGTATTGAAAAACTGTTTTTT.

V and J are TRBV5-5 and TRBJ1-6; D is undetermined. The V end was cut by 4 bases, the J end by 8 bases, with 7 bases between. The CDR3 spans 12 residues. Germline CDR1 reads SGHKS; CDR2 reads YYEKEE (reference sequence). CDR3 sequence: CASSPRDSPLHF. CDR3 coding DNA: TGTGCCAGCAGCCCGCGGGATTCACCCCTCCACTTT. The full variable domain, in which reference TRBV5-5 and TRBJ1-6 provide the parts outside the CDR3, is DAGVTQSPTHLIKTRGQQVTLRCSPISGHKSVSWYQQVLGQGPQFIFQYYEKEERGRGNFPDRFSARQFPNYSSELNVNALLLGDSALYLCASSPRDSPLHFGNGTRLTVT.

This chain joins TRBV10-3 and TRBJ1-1; tentatively, D is TRBD1 (6 bases). V was clipped by 5 bases and J by 8 bases, with 12 bases between them. CDR3 size: 12 residues. Germline V CDR1 and CDR2: ENHRY, SYGVKD. The CDR3 coding sequence is TGTGCCATCAGTTCACAGGGTTTAGAAGCTTTCTTT. Its translation is CAISSQGLEAFF.

J is TRBJ1-6 and V is TRBV27; 9 bases line up with TRBD1. This CDR3 contains 14 residues. Trimming removed 5 bases from V and 10 bases from J; junction bases left unmatched: 6. Germline CDR1 MNHEY, CDR2 SMNVEV (reference sequence). As DNA, the CDR3 is TGTGCCAGCAGTCTGGGACAGGGTAGGTCACCCCTCCACTTT. This encodes CASSLGQGRSPLHF.

The sample holds a few counts of this clone. The V call is TRBV2, the J call TRBJ2-7, with D tentatively TRBD2 (5 bases). Germline assignment: CDR1 SNHLY and CDR2 FYNNEI. The V end lost 6 bases, the J end lost 4 bases, and 13 bases lay between the germline ends. The CDR3 length is 13 residues. The CDR3 sequence is CASRTGILYEQYF. The DNA for the CDR3 is TGTGCCAGCAGGACGGGGATATTATACGAGCAGTACTTC.

The J gene is TRBJ1-1, the V gene TRBV6-5, with D tentatively TRBD1 (5 bases). CDR1 is MNHEY, CDR2 SVGAGI, per germline. V was pared by 5 bases and J by 6 bases, with 13 bases between. This CDR3 spans 13 amino acids. This chain's CDR3 is CASSTRREAEAFF. In DNA, the CDR3 is TGTGCCAGCAGTACTCGCAGGGAGGCTGAAGCTTTCTTT.

The V and J genes are TRBV2 and TRBJ2-2, with 10 bases identical to TRBD1. Unmatched junction bases numbered 10, after V lost 6 bases and J lost 3 bases. Germline assignment: CDR1 SNHLY and CDR2 FYNNEI. There are 17 residues in the CDR3. The CDR3 loop reads CASRRWATGGYTGELFF. The CDR3 coding sequence is TGTGCCAGCAGGAGATGGGCGACAGGGGGCTACACCGGGGAGCTGTTTTTT.

This clone was seen more than once but under ten times. The chain has TRBV9 and TRBJ2-5; weak D call: TRBD2 (7 bases). Per germline, CDR1 SGDLS and CDR2 YYNGEE. Trimming cost V 1 base and J 3 bases, with 19 bases left between them. CDR3 length equals 17 residues. Here the CDR3 DNA reads TGTGCCAGCAGCGTATCTCCTTTGCGGGGGCAAAAAGAGACCCAGTACTTC. It encodes CASSVSPLRGQKETQYF.

V gene TRBV14 combines with J gene TRBJ2-3; the match to TRBD1 covers 11 bases. There are 15 residues in the CDR3. V was clipped by 4 bases and J by 6 bases; unmatched bases: 6. The V gene's germline CDR1 is SGHDN and CDR2 FVKESK. For the CDR3, the DNA is TGTGCCAGCAGCCCCCTGGACAGGGGGCTGGATACGCAGTATTTT. Translating it yields CASSPLDRGLDTQYF. The full variable domain, in which reference TRBV14 and TRBJ2-3 provide the parts outside the CDR3, is EAGVTQFPSHSVIEKGQTVTLRCDPISGHDNLYWYRRVMGKEIKFLLHFVKESKQDESGMPNNRFLAERTGGTYSTLKVQPAELEDSGVYFCASSPLDRGLDTQYFGPGTRLTVL.